This TCR beta chain was recovered during a study of beta chain features in type 1 diabetes. General observations from the study: Shorter TCRB CDR3s, moderately but significantly so, marked every one of the four CD4+ subsets in Type 1 diabetes patients.

This clone was counted between two and nine times. What it recognizes is unknown. The germline V gene has CDR1 SEHNR and CDR2 FQNEAQ (reference sequence). V gave up 5 bases and J gave up 7 bases; unmatched junction bases: 7. The CDR3 consists of 15 residues. The isolated RNA, all of it, was reverse transcribed, so expressed TCRB transcripts were what got sequenced. Libraries were prepared by immunoSEQ multiplex PCR; TCRdb keeps only in-frame clonotypes and omits some of them. The sample gives around 280,000 clones, approximately 16% of which show up once; around 0.015% is in the top ten. Sequencing was done on a sample of naive CD4+ T cells from blood. The rearrangement uses TRBV7-9 and TRBJ1-4, with 10 positions matching TRBD1. This receptor was identified in a man younger than 30 with type 1 diabetes. CDR3 DNA sequence: TGTGCCAGCAGCCCCCTCGGGACAGGGGCTGAAAAACTGTTTTTT. As protein: CASSPLGTGAEKLFF.